Following are 10 T cell receptor beta chains from one sample sequenced in a study of identical twins. TCRdb recomputed calls from the 5' RACE reads with MiXCR, one row per CDR3 protein. This sample has under 900,000 distinct CDR3 sequences; about 12% occur once, and the top ten carry 1.5% to 2%. These data were likewise used in another study, on yellow fever vaccine responses in identical twins.

The sequenced sample consisted of PBMCs. Every receptor here comes from a young woman in good health.

A few counts support this clonotype. The V gene is TRBV5-1, the J gene TRBJ2-1; D possibly uses TRBD1 or TRBD2 (5 bases each). V was shortened by 0 bases and J by 7 bases, with 11 bases between the two germline ends. This CDR3 spans 14 amino acids. The germline V gene has CDR1 SGHRS and CDR2 YFSETQ. CDR3 nucleotide sequence: TGCGCCAGCAGCTTGGGGCCCGAGGGGAATGAGCAGTTCTTC. Its protein is CASSLGPEGNEQFF.

This chain links TRBV12-3 or TRBV12-4 with TRBJ2-7; 12 nucleotides line up with TRBD2. This CDR3 region has 16 residues. The junction had 9 bases not matched to a gene; V was cut back by 5 bases and J by 4 bases. CDR3 residues: CASSRSSTSGRYEQYF. CDR3 DNA: TGTGCCAGCAGTCGGTCGTCGACTAGCGGGAGATACGAGCAGTACTTC.

This clonotype was recorded many times. The rearrangement uses TRBV12-3 or TRBV12-4 and TRBJ2-1, with a tentative D call TRBD1 (6 bases). The length of the CDR3 is 13 residues. Trimming took 5 bases from V and 6 from J, leaving 11 bases between them. Here the CDR3 reads CASSPRQANEQFF. The CDR3 bases are TGTGCCAGCAGTCCCCGACAGGCCAATGAGCAGTTCTTC.

The chain combines TRBV6-5 with TRBJ2-1, with D tentatively TRBD1 or TRBD2 (6 bases each). V lost 0 bases, J lost 9 bases, and 18 bases lay in between. The CDR3 has 16 residues. The germline V gene has CDR1 MNHEY and CDR2 SVGAGI. The CDR3 sequence is CASSYSARGGGAEQFF. The CDR3, as DNA: TGTGCCAGCAGTTACTCGGCCAGGGGAGGTGGTGCTGAGCAGTTCTTC.

The chain combines TRBV3-1 with TRBJ2-2; D possibly corresponds to TRBD2 (5 bases). CDR1 is LGHDT, CDR2 YNNKEL, per germline (reference sequence). This CDR3 is built from 16 residues. V dropped 2 bases and J dropped 6 bases, with 16 bases sitting between them. As DNA, the CDR3 is TGTGCCAGCAGCCAATACGGGGTCGATGTCTCCGGGGAGCTGTTTTTT. It is translated as CASSQYGVDVSGELFF.

The chain employs TRBV20-1 and TRBJ2-7; 8 bases are a match to TRBD1. Unmatched junction bases numbered 7, after V lost 1 base and J lost 2 bases. From germline, CDR1 is DFQATT and CDR2 SNEGSKA (reference sequence). The CDR3 runs to 15 residues. This CDR3 is CSARVRTGTPYEQYF. In nucleotides, the CDR3 is TGCAGTGCTAGAGTTAGGACAGGGACCCCCTACGAGCAGTACTTC.

In its sample, this clonotype was seen a few times. The chain couples TRBV24-1 to TRBJ2-5; D possibly uses TRBD1 or TRBD2 (7 bases each). Germline lookup yields CDR1 KGHDR and CDR2 SFDVKD. V shed 3 bases and J shed 5 bases, with 18 bases lying between them. This CDR3 is 16 amino acids long. The CDR3 DNA reads TGTGCCACCAGTGATCTCGTGAGGGGGCGGGGGGAGACCCAGTACTTC. Encoded protein: CATSDLVRGRGETQYF.

The rearrangement uses TRBV28 and TRBJ2-3; D not resolved. The germline V gene has CDR1 MDHEN and CDR2 SYDVKM. Trimming pared 6 bases from V and 1 base from J, leaving 17 bases between. The CDR3 covers 16 residues. CDR3: CASSRPSNWGTDTQYF. The CDR3 DNA reads TGTGCCAGCAGCCGGCCCTCAAATTGGGGCACAGATACGCAGTATTTT.

This clonotype was counted only a few times. The gene calls are TRBV15 and TRBJ2-7; 9 bases match TRBD1. The CDR3 sequence is 14 residues long. J gave up 8 bases and V 3 bases, and 8 bases lay outside the gene matches. Germline lookup yields CDR1 LNHNV and CDR2 YYDKDF (reference sequence). The CDR3 sequence is CATSRMDRGGQQYF. CDR3 coding DNA: TGTGCCACCAGCAGGATGGACAGGGGCGGACAGCAGTACTTC.

The CDR3 region has the DNA TGTGCCAGCAGTTACTCGGGACAGGGGGTTAACACTGAAGCTTTCTTT. Its translation: CASSYSGQGVNTEAFF. This chain links TRBV6-5 with TRBJ1-1; the match to TRBD1 covers 11 bases. With V trimmed by 0 bases and J by 2 bases, 2 bases remained unmatched. The CDR3 loop spans 16 amino acids. Looked up from germline, CDR1 is MNHEY and CDR2 is SVGAGI.